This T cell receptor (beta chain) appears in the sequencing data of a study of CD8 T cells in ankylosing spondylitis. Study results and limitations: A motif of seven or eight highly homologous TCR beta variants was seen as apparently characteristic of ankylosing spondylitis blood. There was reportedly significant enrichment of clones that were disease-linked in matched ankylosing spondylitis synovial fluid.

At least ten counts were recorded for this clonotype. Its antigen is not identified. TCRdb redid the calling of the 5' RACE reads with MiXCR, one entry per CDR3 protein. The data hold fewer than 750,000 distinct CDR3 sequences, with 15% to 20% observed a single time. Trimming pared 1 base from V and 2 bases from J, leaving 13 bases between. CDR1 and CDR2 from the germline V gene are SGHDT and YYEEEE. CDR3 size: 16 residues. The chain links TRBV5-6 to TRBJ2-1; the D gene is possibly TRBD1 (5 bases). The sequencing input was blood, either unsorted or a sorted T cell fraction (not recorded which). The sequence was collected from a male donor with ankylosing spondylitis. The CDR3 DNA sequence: TGTGCCAGCAGCTTGTCCCTGACAGCTCCCTACAATGAGCAGTTCTTC. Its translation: CASSLSLTAPYNEQFF.